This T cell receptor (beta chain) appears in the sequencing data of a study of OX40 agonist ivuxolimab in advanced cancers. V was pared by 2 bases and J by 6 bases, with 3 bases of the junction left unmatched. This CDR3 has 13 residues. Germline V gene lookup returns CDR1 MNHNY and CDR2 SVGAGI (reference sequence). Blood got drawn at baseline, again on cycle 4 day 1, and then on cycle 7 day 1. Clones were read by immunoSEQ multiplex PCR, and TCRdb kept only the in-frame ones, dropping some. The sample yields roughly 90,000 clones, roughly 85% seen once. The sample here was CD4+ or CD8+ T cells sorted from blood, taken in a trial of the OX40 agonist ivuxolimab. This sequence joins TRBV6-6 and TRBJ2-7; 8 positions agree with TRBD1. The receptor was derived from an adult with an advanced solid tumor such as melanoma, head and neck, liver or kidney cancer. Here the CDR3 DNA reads TGTGCCAGCAGTTACGTACAGGGGGGCGAGCAGTACGTC. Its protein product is CASSYVQGGEQYV.